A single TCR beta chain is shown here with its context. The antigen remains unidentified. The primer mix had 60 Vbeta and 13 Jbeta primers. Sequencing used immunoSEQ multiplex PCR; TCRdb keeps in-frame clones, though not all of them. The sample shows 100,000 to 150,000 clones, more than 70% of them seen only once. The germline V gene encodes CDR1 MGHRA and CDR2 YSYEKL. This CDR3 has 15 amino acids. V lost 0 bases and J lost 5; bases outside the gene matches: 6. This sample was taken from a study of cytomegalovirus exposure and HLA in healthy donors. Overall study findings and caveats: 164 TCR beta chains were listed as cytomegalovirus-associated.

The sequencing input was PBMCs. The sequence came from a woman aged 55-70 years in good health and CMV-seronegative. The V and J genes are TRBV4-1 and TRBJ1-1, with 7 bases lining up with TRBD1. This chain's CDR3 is CASSQDAGGSTEAFF. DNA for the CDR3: TGCGCCAGCAGCCAAGATGCAGGGGGTAGTACTGAAGCTTTCTTT.